These 16 T cell receptor beta chains originate from one sample sequenced in a study of blood T cell repertoires in COVID-19. Produced via immunoSEQ multiplex PCR; TCRdb's table is partial and in-frame only. There are 250,000 to 400,000 clones in the sample; approximately 88% occur only once, and roughly 1.7% lies in the top ten. The sequencing input was peripheral blood. These receptor sequences come from a woman in her twenties or thirties with COVID-19, enrolled during active disease.

The rearrangement joins TRBV18 to TRBJ2-4; tentative D call: TRBD2 (6 bases). V was trimmed by 2 bases and J by 2 bases, leaving 10 bases between them. The CDR3 sequence is 15 residues long. Germline-derived CDR1 and CDR2 are KGHSH and LQKENI. CDR3 sequence (DNA): TGTGCCAGCTCACCAGGGAGGACACCCAAAAACATTCAGTACTTC. It specifies CASSPGRTPKNIQYF.

The chain joins TRBV2 to TRBJ2-7; TRBD1 matches at 7 bases. The germline V gene has CDR1 SNHLY and CDR2 FYNNEI. With 2 bases clipped from V and 4 bases from J, the junction kept 8 bases outside the gene matches. This CDR3 contains 15 residues. CDR3 DNA: TGTGCCAGCAGTGAACTGACAGGGATTACTTACGAGCAGTACTTC. Protein sequence: CASSELTGITYEQYF.

V gene TRBV5-1 combines with J gene TRBJ1-3; the D gene is possibly TRBD1 (6 bases). Trimming shortened V by 4 bases and J by 4 bases, and 12 bases separated the two germline ends. CDR3 length: 14 amino acids. CDR1 and CDR2 (germline): SGHRS, YFSETQ. CDR3 nucleotide sequence: TGCGCCAGCAGCCCTGGACAGTCCGGAAACACCATATATTTT. As protein: CASSPGQSGNTIYF.

The chain couples TRBV9 to TRBJ2-3; D perhaps matches TRBD2 (6 bases). There are 19 residues in the CDR3. The V end was cut by 0 bases, the J end by 3 bases, with 23 bases between. Germline values: CDR1 SGDLS, CDR2 YYNGEE. The CDR3 loop is CASSVGGGGELSVTDTQYF. The CDR3 nucleotides are TGTGCCAGCAGCGTAGGGGGTGGCGGGGAATTGTCTGTTACAGATACGCAGTATTTT.

In DNA form, the CDR3 reads TGTGCCAGCAGCTTCTCTCTTTACGGTGGAAACACCATATATTTT. Translated: CASSFSLYGGNTIYF. The chain has TRBV7-8 and TRBJ1-3; no reliable D call. Germline-derived CDR1 and CDR2 are SGHVS and FQNEAQ. This CDR3 is built from 15 residues. The V and J ends lost 3 bases and 3 bases respectively, with 12 bases between them.

The rearrangement links TRBV5-1 to TRBJ2-2, with D perhaps TRBD1 (6 bases). The V end was cut by 5 bases, the J end by 7 bases, with 12 bases between. Germline CDR1 SGHRS, CDR2 YFSETQ. The CDR3 has 13 amino acids. The CDR3 DNA reads as TGCGCCAGCAGAGGGGGAGCCCACGGGGAGCTGTTTTTT. It is translated as CASRGGAHGELFF.

The chain carries TRBV4-1 and TRBJ2-2; D is unresolved. This CDR3 has 17 residues. Trimming pared 1 base from V and 0 bases from J, leaving 12 bases between. Looked up from germline, CDR1 is MGHRA and CDR2 is YSYEKL. The CDR3: CASSQAFEYPNTGELFF. Written as DNA, the CDR3 is TGCGCCAGCAGCCAAGCCTTTGAGTACCCGAACACCGGGGAGCTGTTTTTT.

The chain uses TRBV4-2 and TRBJ1-6; the D gene is possibly TRBD1 (5 bases). The germline V gene has CDR1 LGHNA and CDR2 YNFKEQ. The CDR3 covers 18 residues. V was cut by 4 bases and J by 5 bases, with 21 bases left in between. CDR3 region: CASSLTHVLTANNSPLHF. CDR3 coding DNA: TGTGCCAGCAGCCTTACCCACGTTCTGACAGCTAATAATTCACCCCTCCACTTT.

V gene TRBV3-1 (or the pseudogene TRBV3-2) combines with J gene TRBJ1-1; a weak D match, TRBD1 (5 bases). CDR3 length: 12 residues. Deletions cut 1 base from V and 10 bases from J, with 10 bases between. Germline lookup yields CDR1 LGHDT and CDR2 YNNKEL (reference sequence). In DNA form, the CDR3 reads TGTGCCAGCAGCCAAGGGGGACTCGCAGCTTTCTTT. Translation: CASSQGGLAAFF.

This chain uses TRBV2 with TRBJ2-5, with D possibly being TRBD2 (5 bases). This CDR3 has 17 residues. Germline values: CDR1 SNHLY, CDR2 FYNNEI. Trimming took 0 bases from V and 5 from J, leaving 19 bases between them. CDR3 sequence (DNA): TGTGCCAGCAGTGAAGCCTCGGCGGGCTCCAATGTCGAGACCCAGTACTTC. As protein: CASSEASAGSNVETQYF. Supplemented by reference TRBV2 and TRBJ2-5, the full variable domain reads EPEVTQTPSHQVTQMGQEVILRCVPISNHLYFYWYRQILGQKVEFLVSFYNNEISEKSEIFDDQFSVERPDGSNFTLKIRSTKLEDSAMYFCASSEASAGSNVETQYFGPGTRLLVL.

CDR3 DNA sequence: TGTGCCAGTAGTATAGGTTGGAGCTCCTATAATTCACCCCTCCACTTT. As protein: CASSIGWSSYNSPLHF. The rearrangement links TRBV19 to TRBJ1-6; D uncertain. V was trimmed by 1 base and J by 0 bases, leaving 7 bases between them. CDR3 length equals 16 residues. Germline CDR1 is LNHDA and CDR2 is SQIVND (reference sequence).

The rearrangement links TRBV4-3 to TRBJ2-5; tentative D call: TRBD2 (5 bases). Trimming cost V 4 bases and J 7 bases, with 13 bases left between them. CDR1 is LGHNA and CDR2 is YSLEER in the germline V gene. The CDR3 is 13 amino acids. CDR3: CASSPSLRGTQYF. In DNA form, the CDR3 reads TGCGCCAGCAGCCCTAGCCTTCGGGGGACCCAGTACTTC.

The chain is built from TRBV14 and TRBJ1-6, with D tentatively TRBD1 (5 bases). There are 15 residues in the CDR3. Germline assignment: CDR1 SGHDN and CDR2 FVKESK. Between the trimmed V and J ends, which lost 4 bases and 7 bases, there was a span of 14 bases. In nucleotides, the CDR3 is TGTGCCAGCAGCCTCTCACGGGGGGTAAATTCACCCCTCCACTTT. Its translation is CASSLSRGVNSPLHF. Together with reference TRBV14 and TRBJ1-6, the CDR3 gives the full variable domain: EAGVTQFPSHSVIEKGQTVTLRCDPISGHDNLYWYRRVMGKEIKFLLHFVKESKQDESGMPNNRFLAERTGGTYSTLKVQPAELEDSGVYFCASSLSRGVNSPLHFGNGTRLTVT.

The CDR3 region has the DNA TGTGCCAGCAGTGGCCTGGCAGGGCCTAACTATGGCTACACCTTC. Encoded protein: CASSGLAGPNYGYTF. This sequence joins TRBV5-5 and TRBJ1-2; weak D call: TRBD1 (5 bases). Looked up from germline, CDR1 is SGHKS and CDR2 is YYEKEE (reference sequence). This CDR3 is built from 15 residues. V was shortened by 5 bases and J by 0 bases, with 14 bases between the two germline ends.

This clone was recorded only once. The chain uses TRBV30 and TRBJ1-2, with D uncertain. V dropped 3 bases and J dropped 0 bases, with 11 bases sitting between them. Per germline, CDR1 GTSNPN and CDR2 SVGIG (reference sequence). The CDR3 loop spans 14 amino acids. CDR3 sequence: CAWSIQRANYGYTF. The CDR3 DNA follows: TGTGCCTGGAGCATTCAGCGGGCTAACTATGGCTACACCTTC.

The J gene is TRBJ1-1, the V gene TRBV6-2 or TRBV6-3; D is uncertain. Germline lookup yields CDR1 MNHEY and CDR2 SVGEGT. Trimming took 0 bases from V and 5 from J, leaving 7 bases between them. The length of the CDR3 is 13 residues. In DNA, the CDR3 is TGTGCCAGCAGTTACTCTTTGAGGACTGAAGCTTTCTTT. Amino acid sequence: CASSYSLRTEAFF.